A selection of T cell receptor beta chains follows, all from one sample in a study of cytomegalovirus exposure and HLA in healthy donors. TCRdb's copy holds only in-frame clones and misses some; the assay was immunoSEQ multiplex PCR. The profile shows 150,000 to 200,000 clones, 70% to 80% of them singletons. The sequencing input was PBMCs. These receptors came from a woman aged 30 to 39 in good health and CMV-seropositive. Both conserved end residues are trimmed from each CDR3.

TRBV27	15	ASSFFRPGGGGYEQY
TRBV7-6	11	ASSLGFGDEQY
TRBV6-5	9	ASSAGFGYT
TRBV5-6	15	ASSPGWLAGSQYEQY
TRBV10-3	11	ATNREPNTEAF
TRBV9	13	ASSVELHSNSPLH
TRBV2	13	ASHRSGVGADTQY
TRBV4-3	12	ASSQEQGPYEQY
TRBV14	16	ASSPPVGQGLFPGELF
TRBV2	11	ASRSDSSYEQY
TRBV6-6	10	ASSYDGTGEY
TRBV7-9	11	ASSATRGYEQY
TRBV9	12	ASSVSGSYNEQF
TRBV7-2	13	ASSLTGDTSQPQH
TRBV21-1	11	ASSKNSHQPQH
TRBV10-2	14	ASSETRARGDTEAF
TRBV27	15	ASSSLTDRADGQPQH
TRBV5-1	14	ASSLATAAGVDEAF
TRBV6-1	12	ASSEGGEYYGYT
TRBV5-1	12	ASSMIQGSGELF
TRBV5-1	13	ASSLDGHDYNEQF
TRBV13	13	ASSFPPWTGGTIY
TRBV5-6	13	ASSRDRGGTDTQY
TRBV4-3	13	ASSTSDTGVYEQY
TRBV9	13	ASSLPGHPNDGYT
TRBV2	12	ASGSSGGVNTQY
TRBV12-5	14	ASGLGPSGRDNEQF
TRBV5-1	13	ASSLAGAWNNEQF
TRBV9	12	ASSLNEGPYGYT
TRBV27	13	ASSLGTGGNTEAF
TRBV30	12	AWSVSFSGNTIY
TRBV28	12	ASLGGGYTGELF
TRBV27	11	ASSLPGNYEQY
TRBV2	14	ASSFSPGTGRGGYT
TRBV29-1	8	SVGGEKLF
TRBV7-2	16	ASSFLRDRARGGTEAF
TRBV30	13	AWSVQGGAGNTIY
TRBV10-3	12	AIVNEREVHEQY
TRBV5-1	11	ASRSGSNEKLF
TRBV7-9	16	ASSLLRGGSGTIDEQF
TRBV12-5	12	ASGLFGTNYGYT
TRBV30	12	ARDSLSLWNGYT
TRBV18	11	ASSTDSLDEQF
TRBV18	14	ASSPSRSALGETQY
TRBV2	12	ASSGGSEPETQY
TRBV30	14	AWSPGLAGGPDTQY
TRBV11-2	13	ASRGWGGSTDTQY
TRBV7-2	11	ASSLVSGTEAF
TRBV7-2	13	ASSLDGLPNEKLF
TRBV6-5	11	ASSGGSGRGYT
TRBV6-5	10	ASSGYTGELF
TRBV5-8	9	ASSLLNEQF
TRBV4-1	12	ASSLATGSFGYT
TRBV5-4	16	ASSGGGPSGISYNEQF
TRBV6-1	10	ASSEGQRRAF
TRBV9	14	ASSVGTSGNTGELF